The rows below give T cell receptor beta chains drawn from one sample of a study of esophageal squamous cell carcinoma under preoperative chemotherapy. In TCRdb, the PCR reads were re-called with MiXCR into one record per CDR3 protein. The repertoire consists of fewer than 40,000 distinct CDR3 sequences, with around 50% occurring once and the leading ten covering about an eighth. This sample was gathered from a patient given preoperative chemotherapy. The source is a human donor with esophageal squamous cell carcinoma. The donor label of this sample is uncertain. Each CDR3 is given with its conserved first and last residue. Fields, in order: V gene, J gene, D gene, clone size, CDR3 DNA, CDR3 protein. D genes are given only for firm matches. For some rows the clone size is stated as once, few or many, or as a class when expanded; others skip it.

v_gene: TRBV7-9; j_gene: TRBJ2-3; d_gene: -; abundance: -; CDR3nt: TGTGCCAGCATTCTGAGTCGCCAGGCTGTGAGCACAGATACGCAGTATTTT; CDR3aa: CASILSRQAVSTDTQYF
v_gene: TRBV6-2/TRBV6-3; j_gene: TRBJ2-7; d_gene: -; abundance: -; CDR3nt: TGTGCCGGAGGGGGAGGTCTTTACGAGCAGTACTTC; CDR3aa: CAGGGGLYEQYF
v_gene: TRBV7-2; j_gene: TRBJ2-5; d_gene: -; abundance: few; CDR3nt: TGTGCCAGCAGCGCTTCGGCGGGGCAAGAGACCCAGTACTTC; CDR3aa: CASSASAGQETQYF
v_gene: TRBV7-8; j_gene: TRBJ2-1; d_gene: -; abundance: few; CDR3nt: TGTGCCAGCAGCTTAGAGGACTCTTCGGGCTACAATGAGCAGTTCTTC; CDR3aa: CASSLEDSSGYNEQFF
v_gene: TRBV7-3; j_gene: TRBJ2-6; d_gene: -; abundance: -; CDR3nt: TGTGCCAGCAGCTTCACAGGTCCTGGCTCCAACGTGCAGACTTTC; CDR3aa: CASSFTGPGSNVQTF
v_gene: TRBV11-3; j_gene: TRBJ2-1; d_gene: -; abundance: -; CDR3nt: TGTGCCAGCAGCCTGGGTGGTACCTCCAATGAGCAGTTCTTC; CDR3aa: CASSLGGTSNEQFF
v_gene: TRBV7-8; j_gene: TRBJ2-5; d_gene: -; abundance: many; CDR3nt: TGTGCCAGCAGCCCTTTACTCTACAATGAGCAGTACTTC; CDR3aa: CASSPLLYNEQYF
v_gene: TRBV7-2; j_gene: TRBJ2-1; d_gene: -; abundance: many; CDR3nt: TGTGCCAGCAGCTTAGATATAGTCTACAATGAGCAGTTCTTC; CDR3aa: CASSLDIVYNEQFF
v_gene: TRBV7-8; j_gene: TRBJ2-4; d_gene: -; abundance: -; CDR3nt: TGTGCCAGCAGCTTGGGGCAGCGAGCCAAAAATATGCAGTACTTC; CDR3aa: CASSLGQRAKNMQYF
v_gene: TRBV12-3/TRBV12-4; j_gene: TRBJ2-3; d_gene: TRBD1; abundance: medium-sized; CDR3nt: TGTGCCAGCACCCCGGGTGCAGGGGGCTCAGATACGCAGTATTTT; CDR3aa: CASTPGAGGSDTQYF
v_gene: TRBV27; j_gene: TRBJ2-7; d_gene: TRBD2; abundance: -; CDR3nt: TGTGCCAGCAGTACGAGCCGGGAGTTGGGGGAGGGCGGCCCGGATACGCAGTACTTC; CDR3aa: CASSTSRELGEGGPDTQYF
v_gene: TRBV7-9; j_gene: TRBJ2-3; d_gene: -; abundance: -; CDR3nt: TGTGCCAGCAGCTTAAAGGGGCCGGGAGTAGGAGATACGCAGTACTTT; CDR3aa: CASSLKGPGVGDTQYF
v_gene: TRBV6-1; j_gene: TRBJ2-1; d_gene: TRBD2; abundance: few; CDR3nt: TGTGCCAGCAGTCGGACTAGCGGGAGTAGTCCCTACAATGAGCAGTTCTTC; CDR3aa: CASSRTSGSSPYNEQFF
v_gene: TRBV7-9; j_gene: TRBJ2-1; d_gene: TRBD2; abundance: -; CDR3nt: TGTGCCAGCAGCTCCGGGAGGCAAGAGACCCAGTTCTTC; CDR3aa: CASSSGRQETQFF
v_gene: TRBV5-4; j_gene: TRBJ2-7; d_gene: -; abundance: many; CDR3nt: TGTGCCAGCAGCTCTCAGGGGCGGTACGAGCAGTACTTC; CDR3aa: CASSSQGRYEQYF
v_gene: TRBV7-2; j_gene: TRBJ2-3; d_gene: -; abundance: -; CDR3nt: TGTGCCAGCGGCCCCCGCCGGAGGGGGCGCCCAGAGACCCAGTATTTC; CDR3aa: CASGPRRRGRPETQYF
v_gene: TRBV7-9; j_gene: TRBJ2-3; d_gene: -; abundance: many; CDR3nt: TGTGCCAGCTCGGAGGACGGTTCTAGCACAGATACGCAGTATTTT; CDR3aa: CASSEDGSSTDTQYF